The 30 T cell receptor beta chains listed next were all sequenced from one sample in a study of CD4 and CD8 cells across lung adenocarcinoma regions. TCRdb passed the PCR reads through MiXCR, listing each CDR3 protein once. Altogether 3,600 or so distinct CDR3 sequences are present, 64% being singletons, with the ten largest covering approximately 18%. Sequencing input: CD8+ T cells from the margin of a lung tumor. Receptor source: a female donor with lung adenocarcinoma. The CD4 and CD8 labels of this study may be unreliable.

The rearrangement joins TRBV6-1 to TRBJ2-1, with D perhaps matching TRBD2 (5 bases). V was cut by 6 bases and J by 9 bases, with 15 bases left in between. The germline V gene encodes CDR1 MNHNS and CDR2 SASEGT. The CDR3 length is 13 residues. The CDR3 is CASSIMGGLEQFF. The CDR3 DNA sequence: TGTGCCAGCAGCATCATGGGCGGGCTTGAGCAGTTCTTC.

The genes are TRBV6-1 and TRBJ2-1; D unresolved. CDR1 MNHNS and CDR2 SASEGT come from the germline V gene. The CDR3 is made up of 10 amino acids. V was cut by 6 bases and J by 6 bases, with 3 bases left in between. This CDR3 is CASRANEQFF. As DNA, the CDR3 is TGTGCCAGCAGGGCCAATGAGCAGTTCTTC.

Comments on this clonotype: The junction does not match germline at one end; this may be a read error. DNA of the CDR3: TGTGCCAGCCGCGCCCGACGGGGGTGGATCAAAGATACTCAGTATTTT. Translated, it gives CASRARRGWIKDTQYF. The chain employs TRBV6-1 and TRBJ2-3; D perhaps matches TRBD2 (6 bases). The germline CDR1 and CDR2 sequences are MNHNS and SASEGT. The CDR3 covers 16 residues.

The CDR3 coding sequence is TGTGCCAGCAGTTACTCACCCGGGACTAGCGGTGACTTGGCCGGGGAGCTGTTTTTT. Encoded protein: CASSYSPGTSGDLAGELFF. The gene calls are TRBV6-5 and TRBJ2-2; 11 bases agree with TRBD2. The CDR3 contains 19 residues. Losses at the gene ends were 0 bases for V and 6 bases for J; bases not matched to a gene: 12. The germline CDR1 and CDR2 sequences are MNHEY and SVGAGI.

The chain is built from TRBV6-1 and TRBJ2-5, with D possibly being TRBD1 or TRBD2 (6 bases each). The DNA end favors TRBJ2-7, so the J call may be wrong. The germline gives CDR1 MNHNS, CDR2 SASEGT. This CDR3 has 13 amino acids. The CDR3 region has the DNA TGTGCCAGCACCCTAGGGGGGAACCGCGAGCAGTACTTC. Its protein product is CASTLGGNREQYF.

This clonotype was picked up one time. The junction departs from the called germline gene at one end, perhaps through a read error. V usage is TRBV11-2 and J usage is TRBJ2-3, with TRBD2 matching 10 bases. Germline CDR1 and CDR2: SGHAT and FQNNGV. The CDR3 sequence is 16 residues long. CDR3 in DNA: TGTGCCAGCAGCTTAGCGGCACTAGCGGGATCAGATACGCAGTACTTT. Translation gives CASSLAALAGSDTQYF.

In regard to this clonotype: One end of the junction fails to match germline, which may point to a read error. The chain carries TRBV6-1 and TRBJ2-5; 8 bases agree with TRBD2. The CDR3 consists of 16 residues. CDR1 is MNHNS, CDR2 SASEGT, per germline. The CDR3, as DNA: TGTGCCAGCAACCCCCCGGGGGGGCGGGGTAGAGAGACTCAGTACTTC. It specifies CASNPPGGRGRETQYF.

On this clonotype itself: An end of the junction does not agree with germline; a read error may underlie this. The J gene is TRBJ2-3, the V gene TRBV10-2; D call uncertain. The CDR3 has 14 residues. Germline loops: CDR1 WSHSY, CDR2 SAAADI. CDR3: CASSPAGTTDTQYF. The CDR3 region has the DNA TGCGCCAGCAGCCCCGCCGGCACTACAGATACGCAGTATTTC.

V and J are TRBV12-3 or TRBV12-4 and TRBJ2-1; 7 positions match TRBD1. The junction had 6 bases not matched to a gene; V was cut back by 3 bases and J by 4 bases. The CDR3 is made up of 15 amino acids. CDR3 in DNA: TGTGCCAGCAGTTTGCAAGGACAGGCTTACAATGAGCAGTTCTTC. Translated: CASSLQGQAYNEQFF.

The CDR3 DNA reads as TGTGCCAGCAGTTATCGGGGCGGGTCCCCAGATACGCAGTATTTT. Protein product: CASSYRGGSPDTQYF. The rearrangement uses TRBV6-5 and TRBJ2-3; possibly TRBD1 or TRBD2 for D (5 bases each). Trimming took off 3 bases at V and 4 bases at J, with 14 bases between the two ends. The CDR3 runs 15 residues. Germline CDR1 MNHEY, CDR2 SVGAGI.

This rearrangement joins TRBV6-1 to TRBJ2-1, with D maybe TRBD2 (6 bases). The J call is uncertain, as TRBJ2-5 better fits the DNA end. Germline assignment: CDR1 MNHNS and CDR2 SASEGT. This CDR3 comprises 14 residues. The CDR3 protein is CASSVVAAEETQYF. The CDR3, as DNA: TGTGCCAGCAGTGTGGTAGCGGCCGAAGAGACCCAGTACTTC.

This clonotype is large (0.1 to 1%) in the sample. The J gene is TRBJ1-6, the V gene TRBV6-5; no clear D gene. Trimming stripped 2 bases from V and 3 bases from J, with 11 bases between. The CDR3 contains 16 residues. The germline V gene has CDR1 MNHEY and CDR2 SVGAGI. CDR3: CASSYRGEVYNSPLHF. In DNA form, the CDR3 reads TGTGCCAGCAGTTACCGTGGGGAAGTCTATAATTCACCCCTCCACTTT.

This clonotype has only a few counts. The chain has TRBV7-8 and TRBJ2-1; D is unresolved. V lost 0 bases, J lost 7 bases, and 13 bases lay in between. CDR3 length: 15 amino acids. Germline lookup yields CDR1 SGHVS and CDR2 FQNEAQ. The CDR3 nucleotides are TGTGCCAGCAGCTTAGCGCGGCTCAGTGGTAATGAGCAGTTCTTC. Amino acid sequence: CASSLARLSGNEQFF.

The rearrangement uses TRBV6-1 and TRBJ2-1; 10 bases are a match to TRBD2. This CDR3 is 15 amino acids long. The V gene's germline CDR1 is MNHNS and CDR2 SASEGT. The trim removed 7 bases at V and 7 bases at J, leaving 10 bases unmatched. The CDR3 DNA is TGTGCCAGCAAGTCGGAAGCGGGAGGGCGGAATGAGCAGTTCTTC. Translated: CASKSEAGGRNEQFF.

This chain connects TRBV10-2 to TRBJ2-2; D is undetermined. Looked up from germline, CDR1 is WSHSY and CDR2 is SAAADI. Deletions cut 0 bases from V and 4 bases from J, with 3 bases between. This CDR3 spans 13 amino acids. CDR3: CASSESSTGELFF. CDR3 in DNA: TGCGCCAGCAGTGAGTCAAGCACCGGGGAGCTGTTTTTT.

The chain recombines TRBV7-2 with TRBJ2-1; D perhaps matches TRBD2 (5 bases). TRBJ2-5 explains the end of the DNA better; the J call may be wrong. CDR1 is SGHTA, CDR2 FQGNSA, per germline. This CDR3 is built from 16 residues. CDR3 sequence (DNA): TGTGCCAGCAGCTTCGGGGTGAGTCCTGATGCGGAGACCCAGTACTTC. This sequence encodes CASSFGVSPDAETQYF.

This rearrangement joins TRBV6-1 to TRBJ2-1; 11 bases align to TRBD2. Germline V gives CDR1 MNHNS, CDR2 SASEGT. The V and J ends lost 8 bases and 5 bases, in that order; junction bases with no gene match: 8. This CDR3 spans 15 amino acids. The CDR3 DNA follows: TGTGCCAGCCTACGACTAGCGGGGCCCAACAATGAGCAGTTCTTC. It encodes CASLRLAGPNNEQFF.

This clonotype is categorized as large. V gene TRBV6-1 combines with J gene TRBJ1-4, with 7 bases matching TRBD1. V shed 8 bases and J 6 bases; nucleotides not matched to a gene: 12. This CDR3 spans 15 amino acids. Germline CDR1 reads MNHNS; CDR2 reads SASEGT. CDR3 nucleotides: TGTGCCAGCCCTTGGGACAGCGGAGGCGATGAAAAACTGTTTTTT. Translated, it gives CASPWDSGGDEKLFF.

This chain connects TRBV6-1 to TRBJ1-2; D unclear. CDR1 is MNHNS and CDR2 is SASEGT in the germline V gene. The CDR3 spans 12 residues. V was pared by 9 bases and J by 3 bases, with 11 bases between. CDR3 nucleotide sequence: TGTGCCAGTCTGGTGGACCACTATGGCTACACCTTC. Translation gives CASLVDHYGYTF.

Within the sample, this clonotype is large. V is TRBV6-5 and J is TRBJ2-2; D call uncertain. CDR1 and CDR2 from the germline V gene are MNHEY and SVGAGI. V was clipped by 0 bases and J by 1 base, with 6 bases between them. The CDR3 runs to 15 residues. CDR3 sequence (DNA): TGTGCCAGCAGTTACTCACAGATGAACACCGGGGAGCTGTTTTTT. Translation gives CASSYSQMNTGELFF.

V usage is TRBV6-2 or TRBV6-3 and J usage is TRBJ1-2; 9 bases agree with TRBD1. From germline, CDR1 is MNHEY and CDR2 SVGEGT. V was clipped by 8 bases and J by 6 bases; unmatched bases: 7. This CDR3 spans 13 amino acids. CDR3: CASAMTGGNGYTF. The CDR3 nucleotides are TGTGCCAGCGCGATGACAGGGGGTAATGGCTACACCTTC.

Written as DNA, the CDR3 is TGTGCCAGCAGACCGACTAGAACAGCCTCCTACGAGCAGTACTTC. This codes for CASRPTRTASYEQYF. The rearrangement links TRBV6-1 to TRBJ2-7, with D perhaps matching TRBD2 (6 bases). Trimming removed 6 bases from V and 0 bases from J, with 15 bases in between. The germline V gene encodes CDR1 MNHNS and CDR2 SASEGT. The CDR3 spans 15 residues.

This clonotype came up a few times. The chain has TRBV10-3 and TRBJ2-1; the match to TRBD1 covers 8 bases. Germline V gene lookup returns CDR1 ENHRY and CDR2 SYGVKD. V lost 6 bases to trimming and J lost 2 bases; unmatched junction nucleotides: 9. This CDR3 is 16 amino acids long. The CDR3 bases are TGTGCCATCAGCGCCGGGACAGGATACCCCTACAATGAGCAGTTCTTC. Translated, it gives CAISAGTGYPYNEQFF.

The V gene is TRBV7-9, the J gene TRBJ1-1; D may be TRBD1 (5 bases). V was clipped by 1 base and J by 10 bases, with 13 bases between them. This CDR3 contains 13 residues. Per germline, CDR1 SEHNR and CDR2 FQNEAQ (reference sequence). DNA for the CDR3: TGTGCCAGCAGCTTAGAGCGGGCAGGGCGAGCTTTCTTT. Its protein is CASSLERAGRAFF.

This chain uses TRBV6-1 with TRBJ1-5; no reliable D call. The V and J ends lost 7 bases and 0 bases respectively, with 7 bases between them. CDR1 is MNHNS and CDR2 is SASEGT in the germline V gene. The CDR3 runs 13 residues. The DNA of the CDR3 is TGTGCCAGCAACGCATATAGCAATCAGCCCCAGCATTTT. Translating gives CASNAYSNQPQHF.

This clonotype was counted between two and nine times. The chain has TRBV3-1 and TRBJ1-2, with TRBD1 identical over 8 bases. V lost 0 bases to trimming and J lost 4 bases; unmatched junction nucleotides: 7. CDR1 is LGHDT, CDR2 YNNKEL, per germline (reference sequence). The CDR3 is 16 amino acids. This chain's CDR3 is CASSQDRNRGFYGYTF. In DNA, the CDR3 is TGTGCCAGCAGCCAAGATCGTAACAGGGGGTTCTATGGCTACACCTTC.

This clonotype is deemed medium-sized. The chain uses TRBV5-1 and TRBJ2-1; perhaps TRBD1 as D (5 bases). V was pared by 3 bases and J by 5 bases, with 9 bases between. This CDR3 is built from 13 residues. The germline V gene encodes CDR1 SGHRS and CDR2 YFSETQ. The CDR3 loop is CASSWTQHNEQFF. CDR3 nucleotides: TGCGCCAGCAGCTGGACACAGCACAATGAGCAGTTCTTC.

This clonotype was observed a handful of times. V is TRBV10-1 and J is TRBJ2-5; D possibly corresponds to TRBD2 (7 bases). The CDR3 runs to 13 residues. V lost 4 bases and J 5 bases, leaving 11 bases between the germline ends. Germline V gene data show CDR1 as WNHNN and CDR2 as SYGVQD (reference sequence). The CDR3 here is CASSGRGAETQYF. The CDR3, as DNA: TGCGCCAGCAGTGGCCGGGGGGCGGAGACCCAGTACTTC.

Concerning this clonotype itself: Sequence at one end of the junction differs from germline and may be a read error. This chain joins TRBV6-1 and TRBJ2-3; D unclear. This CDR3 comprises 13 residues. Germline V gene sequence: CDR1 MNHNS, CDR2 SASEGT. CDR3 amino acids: CASSETSRATQYF. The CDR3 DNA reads TGTGCCAGCAGTGAGACGTCGCGAGCGACCCAGTACTTT.

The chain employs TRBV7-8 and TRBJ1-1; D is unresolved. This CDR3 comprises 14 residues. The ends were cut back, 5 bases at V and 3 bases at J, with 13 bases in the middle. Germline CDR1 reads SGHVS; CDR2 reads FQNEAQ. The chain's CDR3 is CASSQMTAHTEAFF. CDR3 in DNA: TGTGCCAGCAGCCAAATGACGGCGCACACTGAAGCTTTCTTT. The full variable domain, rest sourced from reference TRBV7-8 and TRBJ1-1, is GAGVSQSPRYKVAKRGQDVALRCDPISGHVSLFWYQQALGQGPEFLTYFQNEAQLDKSGLPSDRFFAERPEGSVSTLKIQRTQQEDSAVYLCASSQMTAHTEAFFGQGTRLTVV.